This section outlines one TCR beta chain sequence together with its context. A junction boundary mismatches the germline segment, possibly from a read error. Recovered status applied to Cohort 3 donors who had two consecutive negative PCRs. It also applied to those with clearance or with symptom resolution. Germline V lookup: CDR1 MGHRA, CDR2 YSYEKL. The CDR3 length is 16 residues. Source study methods: How many nucleated cells were present was estimated from reference gene primer amplification. The data were produced by immunoSEQ multiplex PCR, yet TCRdb's version contains in-frame clones alone and is incomplete. The V and J calls and clone size were taken over from that table, and D and trimming were inferred from the DNA. This table holds almost 500,000 clones, roughly nine tenths found once. This entry is derived from a study of blood T cell repertoires in COVID-19. Study-level background: In each case, the material was cDNA or gDNA derived from T cells, B-cell-depleted T cells, or PBMCs.

This sequence was found in a woman in her fifties or sixties who had recovered from COVID-19. The specimen was PBMCs or T cells enriched from blood (not recorded which). The rearrangement links TRBV4-1 to TRBJ2-1, with TRBD2 matching over 7 bases. The CDR3 DNA sequence: TGCGCCAGCAGCCAATGGGAGGGAGGACTTGCTAATGTGCAGTTCTTC. This translates into CASSQWEGGLANVQFF.